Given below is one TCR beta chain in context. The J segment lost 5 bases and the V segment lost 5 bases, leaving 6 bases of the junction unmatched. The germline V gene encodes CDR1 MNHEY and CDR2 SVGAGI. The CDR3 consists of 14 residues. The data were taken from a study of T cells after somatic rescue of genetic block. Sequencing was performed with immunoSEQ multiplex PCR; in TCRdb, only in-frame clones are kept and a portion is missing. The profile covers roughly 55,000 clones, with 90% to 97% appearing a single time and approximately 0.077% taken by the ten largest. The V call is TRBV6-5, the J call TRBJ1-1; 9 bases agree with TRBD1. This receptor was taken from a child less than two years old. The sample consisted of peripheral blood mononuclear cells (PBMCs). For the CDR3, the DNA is TGTGCCAGCAGTCCACACAGGGGGCGAACTGAAGCTTTCTTT. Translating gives CASSPHRGRTEAFF.